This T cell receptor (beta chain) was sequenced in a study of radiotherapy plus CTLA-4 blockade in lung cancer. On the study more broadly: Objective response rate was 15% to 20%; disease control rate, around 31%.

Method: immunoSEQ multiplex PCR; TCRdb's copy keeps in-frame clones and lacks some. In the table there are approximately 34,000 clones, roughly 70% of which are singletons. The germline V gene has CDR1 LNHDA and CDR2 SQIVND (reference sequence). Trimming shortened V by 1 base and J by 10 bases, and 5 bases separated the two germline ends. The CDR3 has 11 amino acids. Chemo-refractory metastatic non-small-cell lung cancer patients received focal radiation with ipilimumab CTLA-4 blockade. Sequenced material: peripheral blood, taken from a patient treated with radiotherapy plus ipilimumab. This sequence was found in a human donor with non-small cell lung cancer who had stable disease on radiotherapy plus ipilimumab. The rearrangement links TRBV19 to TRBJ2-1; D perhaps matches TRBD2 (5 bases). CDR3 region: CASSIAGEQFF. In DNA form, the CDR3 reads TGTGCCAGTAGTATAGCGGGAGAGCAGTTCTTC. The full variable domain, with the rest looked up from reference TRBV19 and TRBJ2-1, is DGGITQSPKYLFRKEGQNVTLSCEQNLNHDAMYWYRQDPGQGLRLIYYSQIVNDFQKGDIAEGYSVSREKKESFPLTVTSAQKNPTAFYLCASSIAGEQFFGPGTRLTVL.